This is a list of T cell receptor beta chains from one sample in a study of blood T cell repertoires in COVID-19. The protocol was immunoSEQ multiplex PCR, while the TCRdb copy is restricted to in-frame clones and leaves out a portion. The sample consists of just over 90,000 clones, approximately 86% of them appearing once. Input material: peripheral blood. The receptors derive from a woman older than 75 with acute or convalescent COVID-19. Each CDR3 is given with its conserved first and last residue. The D gene is left open where the match is weak. Size values are once, few and many counts, or a class for expanded clones, and some rows have none.

clone_size | d_call | j_call | v_call | cdr3_length | cdr3_nt | cdr3_aa
NA | TRBD1 | TRBJ2-7 | TRBV9 | 14 | TGTGCCAGCAGCGGCGGACAGGGGGGGCCCGAGCAGTACTTC | CASSGGQGGPEQYF
NA | NA | TRBJ1-2 | TRBV30 | 14 | TGTGCCTGGAGCTCATCCAGGGGCAGAGAAGGCTACACCTTC | CAWSSSRGREGYTF
NA | NA | TRBJ2-7 | TRBV24-1 | 13 | TGTGCCACCGAGCTTCCCGATGCCTACGAGCAGTACTTC | CATELPDAYEQYF
NA | NA | TRBJ1-2 | TRBV6-2/TRBV6-3 | 14 | TGTGCCAGCAGTTACTCGTCCTACCTCTATGGCTACACCTTC | CASSYSSYLYGYTF
NA | NA | TRBJ2-3 | TRBV5-4 | 14 | TGTGCCAGCAGCCCCGAGCGCGTCACAGATACGCAGTATTTT | CASSPERVTDTQYF
NA | NA | TRBJ2-1 | TRBV10-3 | 16 | TGTGCCATCAGTGAGTCCGACAGGCTCTCCTACAATGAGCAGTTCTTC | CAISESDRLSYNEQFF
NA | TRBD2 | TRBJ2-3 | TRBV14 | 15 | TGTGCCAGCAGCCAGAGACTAGCGGGGGGCGATACGCAGTATTTT | CASSQRLAGGDTQYF
few | NA | TRBJ2-7 | TRBV2 | 13 | TGTGCCAGCAGACAAGGGGTAATCTACGAGCAGTACTTC | CASRQGVIYEQYF
NA | NA | TRBJ2-3 | TRBV5-1 | 14 | TGCGCCAGCAGCGTGGGGACTCGCACAGATACGCAGTATTTT | CASSVGTRTDTQYF
once | TRBD2 | TRBJ2-7 | TRBV7-2 | 17 | TGTGCCAGCAGCTTAAGGGCCCTAGCGGGGGTTTCCTACGAGCAGTACTTC | CASSLRALAGVSYEQYF
NA | NA | TRBJ1-1 | TRBV6-6 | 14 | TGTGCCAGCAGTTACCCCGAGAGGAACACTGAAGCTTTCTTT | CASSYPERNTEAFF
NA | TRBD1 | TRBJ1-5 | TRBV19 | 15 | TGTGCCAGTAGCACCCGGGACAGACCTAATCAGCCCCAGCATTTT | CASSTRDRPNQPQHF
NA | NA | TRBJ2-7 | TRBV12-3/TRBV12-4 | 12 | TGTGCCAGCAGTTTGAGGGCGGGGGCCTATTCCTTC | CASSLRAGAYSF
NA | TRBD2 | TRBJ2-3 | TRBV5-6 | 16 | TGTGCCAGCAGCCTGCTAGCGGGGCTAAGCACAGATACGCAGTATTTT | CASSLLAGLSTDTQYF
NA | NA | TRBJ2-1 | TRBV7-2 | 13 | TGTGCCAGCAGCTACACGCCCAGCGGTGAGCAGTTCTTC | CASSYTPSGEQFF
NA | TRBD2 | TRBJ2-3 | TRBV7-3 | 16 | TGTGCCAGCAGCCTTATAGCGGGTTTAGGCACAGATACGCAGTATTTT | CASSLIAGLGTDTQYF
NA | TRBD2 | TRBJ2-3 | TRBV5-4 | 13 | TGTGCCAGCAGCTCGGGGACTAGAGATACGCAGTATTTT | CASSSGTRDTQYF
NA | NA | TRBJ1-1 | TRBV7-9 | 17 | TGTGCCAGCAGCCCACGTGTGGAGGCTTACGGGAACACTGAAGCTTTCTTT | CASSPRVEAYGNTEAFF
NA | NA | TRBJ1-3 | TRBV7-9 | 15 | TGTGCCAGCAGCTTAGATAGAGGGTTCGGAAACACCATATATTTT | CASSLDRGFGNTIYF
NA | TRBD1 | TRBJ1-4 | TRBV5-1 | 14 | TGCGCCAGCAGCAACAGGGGGTACGGTGAAAAACTGTTTTTT | CASSNRGYGEKLFF
NA | TRBD1 | TRBJ2-7 | TRBV19 | 15 | TGTGCCAGTAGTATTGGGGGGACAGGAACCTACGAGCAGTACTTC | CASSIGGTGTYEQYF
NA | NA | TRBJ2-7 | TRBV5-4 | 13 | TGTGCCAGCAGCTCAGACAGATCCTACGAGCAGTACTTC | CASSSDRSYEQYF
NA | NA | TRBJ2-1 | TRBV18 | 15 | TGTGCCAGCTCACCACTCGAGACTAGTTCAAATGAGCAGTTCTTC | CASSPLETSSNEQFF
NA | TRBD1 | TRBJ1-4 | TRBV28 | 15 | TGTGCCAGTAATCAAGGGGGGACAGGGAATGAAAAACTGTTTTTT | CASNQGGTGNEKLFF
NA | NA | TRBJ2-7 | TRBV3-1/TRBV3-2 | 17 | TGTGCCAGCAGCCGAGACGGGCAGGGGTCTTCTCCTTACGAGCAGTACTTC | CASSRDGQGSSPYEQYF
NA | NA | TRBJ1-1 | TRBV2 | 13 | TGTGCCAGCACACAGGCTATGAACACTGAAGCTTTCTTT | CASTQAMNTEAFF
NA | TRBD1 | TRBJ1-6 | TRBV5-8 | 17 | TGTGCCAGCAGACGACAGGGCTCGGGCTCCTATAATTCACCCCTCCACTTT | CASRRQGSGSYNSPLHF
NA | NA | TRBJ1-4 | TRBV19 | 12 | TGTGCCAGTAGTACCGTCGGTGAAAAACTGTTTTTT | CASSTVGEKLFF
NA | NA | TRBJ1-1 | TRBV9 | 14 | TGTGCCAGCAGCGTAGCTGGGGGAGGGACTGAAGCTTTCTTT | CASSVAGGGTEAFF
NA | NA | TRBJ2-7 | TRBV28 | 12 | TGTGCCAGCAGCCGACAAGCCTACGAGCAGTACTTC | CASSRQAYEQYF
NA | NA | TRBJ2-2 | TRBV5-1 | 16 | TGCGCCAGCAGCTGGGGCGGGGGCGCGAACACCGGGGAGCTGTTTTTT | CASSWGGGANTGELFF
NA | TRBD1 | TRBJ1-1 | TRBV5-5 | 13 | TGTGCCAGCAGCTTGGCCGGGGACAGGGGGGAGTTCTTT | CASSLAGDRGEFF
few | NA | TRBJ1-1 | TRBV7-8 | 15 | TGTGCCAGCAGCTCCCGGGGACACTCGAACACTGAAGCTTTCTTT | CASSSRGHSNTEAFF
few | NA | TRBJ2-2 | TRBV7-3 | 13 | TGTGCCAGCAGCCCAGGGTTTGGCGGGGAGCTGTTTTTT | CASSPGFGGELFF
NA | NA | TRBJ1-1 | TRBV3-1/TRBV3-2 | 17 | TGTGCCAGCAGCCAAGATCTCGGGAAGGGGGGGTCGAATGAAGCTTTCTTT | CASSQDLGKGGSNEAFF
NA | TRBD1 | TRBJ2-1 | TRBV5-1 | 16 | TGCGCCAGCAGCTCCCGGACAGGCAGCTCCTACAATGAGCAGTTCTTC | CASSSRTGSSYNEQFF
NA | TRBD1 | TRBJ1-2 | TRBV6-1 | 17 | TGTGCCAGCAGTGTCCGGGACAGGGGGCAGGTAAGCTATGGCTACACCTTC | CASSVRDRGQVSYGYTF
few | TRBD2 | TRBJ2-3 | TRBV7-2 | 15 | TGTGCCAGCAGCTTGGAGCGGGGGGGCGGAAATACGCAGTATTTT | CASSLERGGGNTQYF
NA | NA | TRBJ1-4 | TRBV6-5 | 15 | TGTGCCAGCAGTTACGACAGTACAACTAATGAAAAACTGTTTTTT | CASSYDSTTNEKLFF
NA | TRBD1 | TRBJ1-1 | TRBV6-5 | 14 | TGTGCCAGCAGGGGACAGGGGATAAACACTGAAGCTTTCTTT | CASRGQGINTEAFF
NA | NA | TRBJ1-6 | TRBV11-2 | 14 | TGTGCCAGCAGCTTAGTACAGGGCGGTTCACCCCTCCACTTT | CASSLVQGGSPLHF
NA | TRBD1 | TRBJ1-4 | TRBV28 | 14 | TGTGCCAGCAGTTACCAGGGGGTGGGCGAAAAACTGTTTTTT | CASSYQGVGEKLFF
once | TRBD2 | TRBJ2-2 | TRBV5-4 | 16 | TGTGCCAGCACGTCGAGGGCTAGCGGGAACACCGGGGAGCTGTTTTTT | CASTSRASGNTGELFF
few | NA | TRBJ1-5 | TRBV18 | 13 | TGTGCCAGCTCACCGTTGGGGGGTCATCCCCAGCATTTT | CASSPLGGHPQHF
NA | NA | TRBJ1-1 | TRBV7-3 | 13 | TGTGCCAGCAGCCCCGACAGGTACACTGAAGCTTTCTTT | CASSPDRYTEAFF
NA | NA | TRBJ2-7 | TRBV2 | 13 | TGTGCCAGCAGTGTTCAGGGAAGCTACGAGCAGTACTTC | CASSVQGSYEQYF
NA | NA | TRBJ1-3 | TRBV9 | 18 | TGTGCCAGCAGCGTAGGCTTACCTCAGGGTTATAGTGGAAACACCATATATTTT | CASSVGLPQGYSGNTIYF
NA | NA | TRBJ1-2 | TRBV29-1 | 13 | TGCAGCGTAAAAACAGCTAACAACTATGGCTACACCTTC | CSVKTANNYGYTF
NA | NA | TRBJ2-3 | TRBV12-5 | 13 | TGTGCTAGTGGTTTGGAAGCTCCCACTACGCAGTATTTT | CASGLEAPTTQYF
NA | NA | TRBJ1-1 | TRBV3-1/TRBV3-2 | 14 | TGTGCCAGCAGCCAAGATCAGGGTTATACTGAAGCTTTCTTT | CASSQDQGYTEAFF